The sequence of this T cell receptor (beta chain) was determined in a study of blood T cell repertoires in COVID-19. In the study overall: PBMCs, B-cell-depleted T cells, or T cells were the source of the cDNA or gDNA that made up the material.

V dropped 1 base and J dropped 5; count of bases not matched to a gene: 2. The CDR3 runs 15 residues. Germline CDR1 SGHTA, CDR2 FQGNSA. Authors' data handling: The authors estimated nucleated cell counts from reference gene primer amplification. Generated by immunoSEQ multiplex PCR, the TCRdb table keeps only in-frame clones and is missing some. The V and J calls and clone size were taken over from that table, and D and trimming were inferred from the DNA. The sample has 300,000 to 350,000 clones, roughly nine tenths seen once; the top ten hold approximately 2%. The clonotype originates from a man aged 18 to 29 with active or convalescent COVID-19. The chain recombines TRBV7-2 with TRBJ2-3; 11 nucleotides line up with TRBD2. Material for sequencing was peripheral blood. The chain's CDR3 is CASSLVGLAGDTQYF. CDR3 nucleotides: TGTGCCAGCAGCTTAGTAGGACTAGCGGGAGATACGCAGTATTTT. Combining the CDR3 with reference TRBV7-2 and TRBJ2-3 gives the whole variable domain GAGVSQSPSNKVTEKGKDVELRCDPISGHTALYWYRQSLGQGLEFLIYFQGNSAPDKSGLPSDRFSAERTGGSVSTLTIQRTQQEDSAVYLCASSLVGLAGDTQYFGPGTRLTVL.